A single sample is the source of the 5 T cell receptor beta chains below, sequenced in a study of T cells in narcolepsy. The assay was immunoSEQ multiplex PCR, and TCRdb's table has in-frame clones only and misses some. The repertoire holds about 32,000 clones, around 77% seen once, with less than 5% in the top ten. Sequenced input: memory (CD45RA-) CD4+ T cells from blood. Receptor source: a human donor in good health.

The chain carries TRBV29-1 and TRBJ2-2; TRBD1 agrees at 7 bases. The J segment lost 2 bases and the V segment lost 8 bases, leaving 11 bases of the junction unmatched. The germline V gene encodes CDR1 SQVTM and CDR2 ANQGSEA. This CDR3 is 15 amino acids long. The CDR3 DNA follows: TGCAGCATCCGTTCCGGGACAGCAAACACCGGGGAGCTGTTTTTT. Encoded protein: CSIRSGTANTGELFF.

J is TRBJ1-5 and V is TRBV7-8, with 8 bases lining up with TRBD1. CDR1 is SGHVS and CDR2 is FQNEAQ in the germline V gene. Trimming took 5 bases from V and 6 from J; bases not matched to a gene: 9. There are 15 residues in the CDR3. CDR3 amino acids: CASSINQGAGQPQHF. The CDR3 nucleotides are TGTGCCAGCAGCATAAACCAGGGGGCAGGTCAGCCCCAGCATTTT. Full variable domain (outside the CDR3, taken from reference TRBV7-8 and TRBJ1-5): GAGVSQSPRYKVAKRGQDVALRCDPISGHVSLFWYQQALGQGPEFLTYFQNEAQLDKSGLPSDRFFAERPEGSVSTLKIQRTQQEDSAVYLCASSINQGAGQPQHFGDGTRLSIL.

The chain links TRBV14 to TRBJ2-2, with 8 bases aligning to TRBD2. The V gene end was trimmed by 3 bases and the J gene end by 6 bases; junction bases not matched to a gene: 6. The V gene's germline CDR1 is SGHDN and CDR2 FVKESK. The CDR3 totals 15 residues. CDR3 DNA: TGTGCCAGCAGCCAGAGCGGGAGACGTGCCGGGGAGCTGTTTTTT. It codes for CASSQSGRRAGELFF.

The chain is built from TRBV2 and TRBJ2-1; TRBD1 or TRBD2 may be the D gene (5 bases each). The V end was cut by 3 bases, the J end by 10 bases, with 13 bases between. CDR1 is SNHLY and CDR2 is FYNNEI in the germline V gene. The CDR3 sequence is 13 residues long. The CDR3 sequence is CASSDPPGREQFF. As DNA, the CDR3 is TGTGCCAGCAGTGACCCTCCGGGACGGGAGCAGTTCTTC.

The chain couples TRBV27 to TRBJ2-5, with 7 bases lining up with TRBD2. The junction had 6 bases not matched to a gene; V was cut back by 0 bases and J by 5 bases. The germline V gene has CDR1 MNHEY and CDR2 SMNVEV (reference sequence). There are 15 residues in the CDR3. CDR3: CASSLSAGVLETQYF. DNA for the CDR3: TGTGCCAGCAGTTTATCCGCGGGAGTGTTGGAGACCCAGTACTTC.